The sample holds a few counts of the clone carrying this TCR beta chain. Antigen: not known. Treatment specified: oral pan-JAK inhibitor, 5-10 mg twice daily. Collected material from alopecia areata patients comprised lesional scalp punch biopsies and peripheral blood. The germline V gene encodes CDR1 LGHNA and CDR2 YSLEER. The CDR3 extends over 15 amino acids. Trimming pared 1 base from V and 3 bases from J, leaving 7 bases between. This record comes from a study of CD8+ T cells in alopecia areata. On the study more broadly: Tofacitinib dosing lasted 6 to 18 months, which was then followed by 6 months off drug.

Study findings and constraints: TCR sharing across patients was less clear than in mice, possibly HLA-related.

TCR sequencing used cDNA made by reverse transcription of extracted RNA. The assay was immunoSEQ multiplex PCR, and TCRdb's table has in-frame clones only and misses some. The sample yields over 85,000 clones, 50% to 75% seen once. The input for sequencing was CD8+ T cells sorted from blood, taken at week 4, from a patient treated with tofacitinib. The chain links TRBV4-3 to TRBJ2-6; no clear D gene. The sequence was obtained from a human donor with alopecia areata. Here the CDR3 DNA reads TGCGCCAGCAGCCAAGCGCGGTTTGGGGCCAACGTCCTGACTTTC. Protein product: CASSQARFGANVLTF.